This paragraph reports one T cell receptor (beta chain). This specimen belongs to a study of blood T cell repertoires in COVID-19. In the original processing: The assay estimated nucleated cells by amplifying reference gene primers. Sequenced by immunoSEQ multiplex PCR; TCRdb stores in-frame clones only, minus some. That table gives V, J and clone size, and the DNA gave D and trimming. The sample yields about 130,000 clones, 79% seen once. The germline CDR1 and CDR2 sequences are MNHNS and SASEGT. V dropped 2 bases and J dropped 0 bases, with 9 bases sitting between them. CDR3 length equals 15 residues.

V is TRBV6-1 and J is TRBJ2-3; TRBD2 is a possible D gene (6 bases). Sequencing was done on a sample of peripheral blood. This TCR was recovered from a woman aged 70-85 years with COVID-19, enrolled during active disease. DNA of the CDR3: TGTGCCAGCAGTGAACTAGCGAGGAGCACAGATACGCAGTATTTT. It encodes CASSELARSTDTQYF.